Listed below are T cell receptor beta chains from one sample, sequenced in a study of T cells in Graves' hyperthyroidism and ophthalmopathy. TCRdb itself ran the multiplex PCR reads through MiXCR, one entry per CDR3 protein. The sample consists of approximately 430,000 distinct CDR3 sequences, 15% to 18% of them appearing once. The sequenced sample was blood. The origin of the receptors is a woman aged 18-30 years with Graves' hyperthyroidism. The CDR3 runs from the conserved cysteine through the conserved F or W. D genes are given only for firm matches. Clone size is stated in some rows and not others, as once, few, many or a class when expanded.

size	V	J	D	DNA	CDR3
few	TRBV7-2	TRBJ1-3	.	TGTGCCAGCAGCTCAGGCCACCTTAGAAACACCATATATTTT	CASSSGHLRNTIYF
many	TRBV19	TRBJ2-7	.	TGTGCCAGTAAGTCCGGCGGGACCTACGAGCAGTACTTC	CASKSGGTYEQYF
.	TRBV7-2	TRBJ2-5	.	TGTGCCAGCAGCCCCCGGTGGGGGGTTTCGGAGACCCAGTACTTC	CASSPRWGVSETQYF
many	TRBV28	TRBJ1-6	.	TGTGCCAGTCGAGGGAACCCCCACATAGACTCATATAATTCACCCCTCCACTTT	CASRGNPHIDSYNSPLHF
few	TRBV18	TRBJ2-1	.	TGTGCCAGCTCATTCAGTCGGGGTGAGCAGTTCTTC	CASSFSRGEQFF
few	TRBV19	TRBJ1-2	.	TGTGCCAGTAGTATAGATCATTCCAGGAAGAATGGCTACACCTTC	CASSIDHSRKNGYTF
many	TRBV11-2	TRBJ1-2	.	TGTGCCAGCAGCGCGGCGGGGCTAGCTAACTATGGCTACACCTTC	CASSAAGLANYGYTF
many	TRBV19	TRBJ2-5	.	TGTGCCAGCAGTACTAGCAGCCAAGAGACCCAGTACTTC	CASSTSSQETQYF
.	TRBV2	TRBJ2-1	.	TGTGCCAGCAGTGAAGGAGGGGGAGTACAGAGCTCCTACAATGAGCAGTTCTTC	CASSEGGGVQSSYNEQFF
.	TRBV20-1	TRBJ2-1	.	TGCAGTGCTAGGCCTACTCAGGGGTCCCTCTCCTACAATGAGCAGTTCTTC	CSARPTQGSLSYNEQFF
.	TRBV28	TRBJ2-1	TRBD2	TGTGCCAGCAGTTCCGTAGCGGGAGGATACAATGAGCAGTTCTTC	CASSSVAGGYNEQFF
few	TRBV19	TRBJ2-2	TRBD2	TGTGCCAGTAGCTATAGCGGGGGAACGAACACCGGGGAGCTGTTTTTT	CASSYSGGTNTGELFF
many	TRBV6-1	TRBJ2-4	.	TGTGCCAGCAGACCTTTGGCGGGAAGGGGCAAAAACATTCAGTACTTC	CASRPLAGRGKNIQYF
.	TRBV27	TRBJ1-2	.	TGTGCCAGCAGTCCCGATTTATCCTATGGCTACACCTTC	CASSPDLSYGYTF
many	TRBV10-3	TRBJ1-5	TRBD1	TGTGCCATCAGTGATACAGGGACAGCCAATCAGCCCCAGCATTTT	CAISDTGTANQPQHF